This record concerns one TCR beta chain sequence. Its target is not known. These data belong to a study of T cell responses to AZD1222 COVID-19 vaccine. Only in-frame clones appear in the TCRdb table, and some are missing; sequencing was by immunoSEQ multiplex PCR. The table lists about 110,000 clones, around 90% of them singletons. The CDR3 is 14 amino acids. V was pared by 4 bases and J by 5 bases, with 5 bases of the junction left unmatched. CDR1 is MDHEN and CDR2 is SYDVKM in the germline V gene. Overall study results and limits: Per reports, nearly half of all spike-specific TCRs target regions that are unmutated in variants. Baseline seropositives among AZD1222 recipients totaled only five or six. Sampling captured repertoires only after the peak T cell response.

The source material was peripheral blood, sampled on day 0 of AZD1222 vaccination. V is TRBV28 and J is TRBJ1-1, with TRBD1 matching over 9 bases. The receptor comes from an adult in good health. The CDR3 DNA follows: TGTGCCAGCAGTTCCCCGGGACAGGGAACTGAAGCTTTCTTT. The encoded protein is CASSSPGQGTEAFF.